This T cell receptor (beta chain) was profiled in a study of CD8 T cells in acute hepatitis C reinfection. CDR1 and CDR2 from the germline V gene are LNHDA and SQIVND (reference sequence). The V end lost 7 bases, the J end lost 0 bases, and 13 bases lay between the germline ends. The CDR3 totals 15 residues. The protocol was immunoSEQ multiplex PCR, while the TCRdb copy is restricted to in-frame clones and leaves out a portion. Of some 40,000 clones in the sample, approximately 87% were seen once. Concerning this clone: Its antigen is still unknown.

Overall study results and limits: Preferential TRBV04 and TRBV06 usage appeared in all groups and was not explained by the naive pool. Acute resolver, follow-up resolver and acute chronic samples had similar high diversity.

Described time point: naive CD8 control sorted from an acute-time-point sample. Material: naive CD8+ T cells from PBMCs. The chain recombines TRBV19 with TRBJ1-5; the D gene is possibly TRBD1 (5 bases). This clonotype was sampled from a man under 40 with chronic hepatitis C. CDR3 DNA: TGTGCCAGTACCGCCACAGGTTATAGCAATCAGCCCCAGCATTTT. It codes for CASTATGYSNQPQHF.